These T cell receptor beta chains were read from a single sample in a study of T cell responses to AZD1222 COVID-19 vaccine. Sequenced by immunoSEQ multiplex PCR; TCRdb stores in-frame clones only, minus some. In the table there are over 110,000 clones, around 90% of which are singletons. The source was peripheral blood, collected on day 0 of AZD1222 vaccination. The receptor set was obtained from an adult in good health. The CDR3 runs from the conserved cysteine through the conserved F or W. D genes are given only for firm matches. Some rows have no size entry. The others give once, few or many, or a class for an expanded clone.

TRBJ2-5,.,TRBV27,TRBD2,15,TGTGCCAGCAGTTTACTGGGACTAGCCCGTGGAACCCAGTACTTC,CASSLLGLARGTQYF
TRBJ2-3,.,TRBV6-5,TRBD2,14,TGTGCCAGCAATCGACTAGCGGTCTCAGATACGCAGTATTTT,CASNRLAVSDTQYF
TRBJ1-1,.,TRBV2,.,14,TGTGCCAGCAGCTCATCCCATAGGAACACTGAAGCTTTCTTT,CASSSSHRNTEAFF
TRBJ2-5,.,TRBV5-4,.,12,TGTGCCAGCAGCTTGCCCCAAGAGACCCAGTACTTC,CASSLPQETQYF
TRBJ2-3,.,TRBV24-1,TRBD1,16,TGTGCCACCAGTGACCGTCCCGGGACAGGCACAGATACGCAGTATTTT,CATSDRPGTGTDTQYF
TRBJ1-6,.,TRBV7-3,.,13,TGTGCCAGCAGCCGAACCCCGGGTTCACCCCTCCACTTT,CASSRTPGSPLHF
TRBJ1-1,.,TRBV29-1,.,15,TGCAGCGCTCCCAGTGTTGGGGTTCAGGGCACTGAAGCTTTCTTT,CSAPSVGVQGTEAFF
TRBJ1-1,.,TRBV5-4,.,14,TGTGCCAGCAGCTTGGAGGAAAGCGGCACTGAAGCTTTCTTT,CASSLEESGTEAFF
TRBJ1-2,.,TRBV5-1,.,15,TGCGCCAGCAGCTTGGGTGGGCTTACTTCCCATGGCTACACCTTC,CASSLGGLTSHGYTF
TRBJ2-6,.,TRBV6-5,.,14,TGTGCCAGCAGCCAGTTCTCTGGGGCCAACGTCCTGACTTTC,CASSQFSGANVLTF
TRBJ2-2,.,TRBV6-5,TRBD1,14,TGTGCCACCGCCGGGACAGGGGACACCGGGGAGCTGTTTTTT,CATAGTGDTGELFF
TRBJ1-3,few,TRBV5-5,.,15,TGTGCCAGCAGCTTCCTTAACGCGAGGGGAAACACCATATATTTT,CASSFLNARGNTIYF
TRBJ2-6,.,TRBV5-1,.,16,TGCGCCAGCAGCTTGGCCGGTCCCTCTGGGGCCAACGTCCTGACTTTC,CASSLAGPSGANVLTF
TRBJ1-2,.,TRBV28,.,15,TGTGCCAGCAGTGGTCCCGGGGAGGTGCACTATGGCTACACCTTC,CASSGPGEVHYGYTF
TRBJ1-5,.,TRBV7-9,.,12,TGTGCCAGCAGCCCGGGGGGTCAGCCCCAGCATTTT,CASSPGGQPQHF
TRBJ2-1,.,TRBV2,TRBD1,14,TGTGCCAGCAGTGTGACAGGGTCCTACAATGAGCAGTTCTTC,CASSVTGSYNEQFF
TRBJ2-7,few,TRBV6-1,.,11,TGTGCCAGCACCTCTGGATACGAGCAGTACTTC,CASTSGYEQYF
TRBJ2-4,once,TRBV5-4,.,14,TGTGCCAGCAGCTTAAAAAGGGGCCAAAACATTCAGTACTTC,CASSLKRGQNIQYF
TRBJ2-3,.,TRBV5-4,TRBD2,13,TGTGCCAGCAGCTTAAGCGGGGAAGATACGCAGTATTTT,CASSLSGEDTQYF
TRBJ1-5,.,TRBV7-9,.,13,TGTGCCAGCAGCTTACTTTCCGGCCAGCCCCAGCATTTT,CASSLLSGQPQHF
TRBJ1-2,.,TRBV29-1,.,11,TGCAGCGTTTCAACTAACTATGGCTACACCTTC,CSVSTNYGYTF
TRBJ2-1,.,TRBV18,TRBD1,17,TGTGCCAGCTCACCACCCTGGGGCCGGACAGGGCGCAATGAGCAGTTCTTC,CASSPPWGRTGRNEQFF
TRBJ2-5,.,TRBV6-1,TRBD2,16,TGTGCCAGCAGTGAAGAGGCGGGAGGGGGCGAAGAGACCCAGTACTTC,CASSEEAGGGEETQYF
TRBJ2-7,.,TRBV6-5,.,10,TGTGCCAGCAGTTACTCGCCAGGGTTTTTC,CASSYSPGFF
TRBJ1-2,.,TRBV6-5,.,14,TGTGCCAGCAGCCTCAAAGACGGATCCTATGGCTACACCTTC,CASSLKDGSYGYTF
TRBJ1-3,.,TRBV28,.,13,TGTGCCAGCAGTCGGACAGTGGCGAGCACCATATATTTT,CASSRTVASTIYF
TRBJ2-7,.,TRBV5-1,.,12,TGCGCCAGCAGCTCGGACATCAACGAGCAGTACTTC,CASSSDINEQYF
TRBJ2-3,.,TRBV3-1/TRBV3-2,TRBD2,17,TGTGCCAGCAGCCAAGGACTAGCGGGCCCTAGCACAGATACGCAGTATTTT,CASSQGLAGPSTDTQYF
TRBJ2-1,.,TRBV7-9,TRBD2,17,TGTGCCAGCAGCTTAAATCTCGGGGGGAGCTCCTACAATGAGCAGTTCTTC,CASSLNLGGSSYNEQFF
TRBJ2-1,once,TRBV9,TRBD1,15,TGTGCCAGCAGCGTAGGACAGGGTAAAGGAAATGAGCAGTTCTTC,CASSVGQGKGNEQFF
TRBJ2-1,.,TRBV3-1/TRBV3-2,TRBD2,16,TGTGCCAGCAGCCCTCGGGGGGAGGGCCCGAGTCTTTCGCAGTTCTTC,CASSPRGEGPSLSQFF
TRBJ1-1,.,TRBV5-4,.,15,TGTGCCAGCAGCCTCCGAGACATCATGAACACTGAAGCTTTCTTT,CASSLRDIMNTEAFF
TRBJ2-5,.,TRBV28,.,13,TGTGCCAGCAGTACCAGGGGTTTAGAGACCCAGTACTTC,CASSTRGLETQYF
TRBJ1-5,.,TRBV19,.,16,TGTGCCAGTCATGGGGAGGGGGTGTTCAGGGATCAGCCCCAGCATTTT,CASHGEGVFRDQPQHF
TRBJ1-1,.,TRBV6-2/TRBV6-3,.,14,TGTGCCAGCAGTTACCGAACTAGACAGTATGAAGCTTTCTTT,CASSYRTRQYEAFF
TRBJ1-1,.,TRBV5-6,.,12,TGTGCCAGCAGAAGGATAGGGGCGGAAGCTTTCTTT,CASRRIGAEAFF
TRBJ1-1,.,TRBV11-2,.,11,TGTGCCAGCAGCCTTCGGACTGAAGCTTTCTTT,CASSLRTEAFF
TRBJ2-1,once,TRBV27,TRBD2,18,TGTGCCAGCCGTCCGGGACTAGCGGGATTGGGATCCTACAATGAGCAGTTCTTC,CASRPGLAGLGSYNEQFF
TRBJ2-3,.,TRBV28,TRBD2,15,TGTGCCAGCAGTTTAAGGCTAGCGGCCACAGATACGCAGTATTTT,CASSLRLAATDTQYF
TRBJ1-5,.,TRBV30,.,13,TGTGCCTGGGGTAGAAACAACTTTCAGCCCCAGCATTTT,CAWGRNNFQPQHF
TRBJ2-3,.,TRBV10-3,.,13,TGTGCCACTTACCAGACGAGCACAGATACGCAGTATTTT,CATYQTSTDTQYF
TRBJ2-2,.,TRBV30,TRBD2,19,TGTGCCTGGAGTGTTCTATATGGGGTAGCGGGAGAGGGCACCGGGGAGCTGTTTTTT,CAWSVLYGVAGEGTGELFF
TRBJ1-5,.,TRBV24-1,.,14,TGTGCCACCAGTGTACGGAATAGCAATCAGCCCCAGCATTTT,CATSVRNSNQPQHF
TRBJ2-7,.,TRBV7-9,TRBD1,19,TGTGCCAGCAGCTTAGGGCTTTGGGACAGGGGGCCCCAATCCTACGAGCAGTACTTC,CASSLGLWDRGPQSYEQYF
TRBJ1-5,.,TRBV27,.,14,TGTGCCAGCAGTCTCCGAGCAAGCAATCAGCCCCAGCATTTT,CASSLRASNQPQHF
TRBJ1-2,.,TRBV10-3,TRBD1,14,TGTGCCATCAGTGACCAGGGGGCGAACTATGGCTACACCTTC,CAISDQGANYGYTF
TRBJ1-1,.,TRBV7-9,.,13,TGTGCCAGCAGCCCACGACAGTACACTGAAGCTTTCTTT,CASSPRQYTEAFF
TRBJ1-2,.,TRBV29-1,.,14,TGCAGCGTTATACGAGGGAACTCCGCCGGTGGCTACACCTTC,CSVIRGNSAGGYTF
TRBJ2-6,.,TRBV19,.,17,TGTGCCAGTAGTATACGCCCAGGGGTACCTGGGGCCAACGTCCTGACTTTC,CASSIRPGVPGANVLTF
TRBJ1-1,.,TRBV29-1,.,13,TGCAGCGTTGTAAGGGGTAGGGGCACTGAAGCTTTCTTT,CSVVRGRGTEAFF
TRBJ1-1,.,TRBV28,.,15,TGTGCCAGCAGTCACCCCAGGGCCGGGGACACTGAAGCTTTCTTT,CASSHPRAGDTEAFF
TRBJ2-1,.,TRBV28,.,15,TGTGCCAGCAGTTTGGGCGGGACGAGGATAAATGAGCAGTTCTTC,CASSLGGTRINEQFF
TRBJ1-2,.,TRBV28,.,14,TGTGCCAGCAGAGCGGCCCTTCCCTTCTATGGCTACACCTTC,CASRAALPFYGYTF
TRBJ1-6,.,TRBV4-1,TRBD1,16,TGCGCCAGCAGCCAAGGGTCGACAGGGCTCAATTCACCCCTCCACTTT,CASSQGSTGLNSPLHF
TRBJ2-1,.,TRBV5-1,TRBD2,20,TGCGCCAGCAGCTCGACACCCGCTAGCGGGAGGCTTAGCTCCTACAATGAGCAGTTCTTC,CASSSTPASGRLSSYNEQFF
TRBJ1-2,.,TRBV5-1,.,15,TGCGCCAGCAGCTTGGCGGTTAACAGGGACTATGGCTACACCTTC,CASSLAVNRDYGYTF
TRBJ2-1,once,TRBV5-5,TRBD2,16,TGTGCCAGCAGCCTCGGGACTAGCGGGAGGTGGAGTGAGCAGTTCTTC,CASSLGTSGRWSEQFF